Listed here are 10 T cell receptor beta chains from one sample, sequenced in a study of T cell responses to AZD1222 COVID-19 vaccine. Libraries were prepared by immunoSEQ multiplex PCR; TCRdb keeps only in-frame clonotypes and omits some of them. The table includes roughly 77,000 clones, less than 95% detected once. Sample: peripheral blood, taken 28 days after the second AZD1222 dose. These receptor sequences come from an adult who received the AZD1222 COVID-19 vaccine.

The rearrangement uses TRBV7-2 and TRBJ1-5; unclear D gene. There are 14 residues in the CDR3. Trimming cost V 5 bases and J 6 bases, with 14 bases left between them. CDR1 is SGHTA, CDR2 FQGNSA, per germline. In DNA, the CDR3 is TGTGCCAGCAGCGCCCATATGAACGGTCAGCCCCAGCATTTT. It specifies CASSAHMNGQPQHF.

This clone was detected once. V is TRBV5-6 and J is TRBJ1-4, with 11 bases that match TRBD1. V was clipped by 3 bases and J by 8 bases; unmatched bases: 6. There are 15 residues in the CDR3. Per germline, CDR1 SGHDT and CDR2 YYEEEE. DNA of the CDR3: TGTGCCAGCAGCTCCGGACAGGGGGCTCGGGAAAAACTGTTTTTT. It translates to CASSSGQGAREKLFF.

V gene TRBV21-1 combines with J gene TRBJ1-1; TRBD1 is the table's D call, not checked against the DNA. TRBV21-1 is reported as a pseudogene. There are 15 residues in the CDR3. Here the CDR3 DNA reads TGTGCCAGCAGCCTAAGGGACAGGGGGTCGGGTGAAGCTTTCTTT. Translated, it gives CASSLRDRGSGEAFF.

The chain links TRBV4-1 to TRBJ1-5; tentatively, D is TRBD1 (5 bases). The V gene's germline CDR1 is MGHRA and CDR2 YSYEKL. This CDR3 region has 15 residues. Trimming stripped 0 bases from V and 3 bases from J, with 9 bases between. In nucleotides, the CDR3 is TGCGCCAGCAGCCAAGACGGGGCGGTCAATCAGCCCCAGCATTTT. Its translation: CASSQDGAVNQPQHF.

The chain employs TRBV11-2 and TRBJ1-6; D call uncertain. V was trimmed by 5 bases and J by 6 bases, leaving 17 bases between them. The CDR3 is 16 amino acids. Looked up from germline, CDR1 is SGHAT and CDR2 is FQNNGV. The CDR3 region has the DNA TGTGCCAGCAGCCTCATGTCCCTCCGTCTTAATTCACCCCTCCACTTT. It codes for CASSLMSLRLNSPLHF. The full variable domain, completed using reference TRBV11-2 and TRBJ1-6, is EAGVAQSPRYKIIEKRQSVAFWCNPISGHATLYWYQQILGQGPKLLIQFQNNGVVDDSQLPKDRFSAERLKGVDSTLKIQPAKLEDSAVYLCASSLMSLRLNSPLHFGNGTRLTVT.

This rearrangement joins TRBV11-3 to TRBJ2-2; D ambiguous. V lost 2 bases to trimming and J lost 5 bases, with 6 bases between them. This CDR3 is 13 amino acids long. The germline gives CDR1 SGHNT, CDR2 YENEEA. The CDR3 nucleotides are TGTGCCAGCAGCTTATTGAAGACCGGGGAGCTGTTTTTT. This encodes CASSLLKTGELFF.

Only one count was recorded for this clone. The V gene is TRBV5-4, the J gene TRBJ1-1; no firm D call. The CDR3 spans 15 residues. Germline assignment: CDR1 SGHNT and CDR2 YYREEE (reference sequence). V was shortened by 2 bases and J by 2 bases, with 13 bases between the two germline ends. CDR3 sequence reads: CASSFLGRLNTEAFF. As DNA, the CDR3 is TGTGCCAGCAGCTTTCTTGGTCGGTTAAACACTGAAGCTTTCTTT.

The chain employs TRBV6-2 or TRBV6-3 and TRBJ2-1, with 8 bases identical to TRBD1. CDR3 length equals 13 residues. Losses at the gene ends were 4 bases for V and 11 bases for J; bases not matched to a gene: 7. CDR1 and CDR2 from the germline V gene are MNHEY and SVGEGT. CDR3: CASSWSRQGQQFF. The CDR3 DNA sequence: TGTGCCAGCAGTTGGAGCCGACAGGGGCAGCAGTTCTTC.

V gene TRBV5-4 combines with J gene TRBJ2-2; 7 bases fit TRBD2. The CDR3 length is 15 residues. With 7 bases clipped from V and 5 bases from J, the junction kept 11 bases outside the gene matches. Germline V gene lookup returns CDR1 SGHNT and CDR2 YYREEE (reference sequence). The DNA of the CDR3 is TGTGCCAGCGGCCGAGGAGCGGGACCGACCGGGGAGCTGTTTTTT. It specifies CASGRGAGPTGELFF.

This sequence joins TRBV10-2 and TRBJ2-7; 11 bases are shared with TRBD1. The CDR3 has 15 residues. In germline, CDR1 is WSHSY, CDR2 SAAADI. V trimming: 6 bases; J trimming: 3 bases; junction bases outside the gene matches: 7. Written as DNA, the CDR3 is TGCGCCAGCAGGCACCTGGACAGGGGGCTCTACGAGCAGTACTTC. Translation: CASRHLDRGLYEQYF.